The entry below describes one T cell receptor (beta chain). These data belong to a study of T cell changes during pregnancy in multiple sclerosis. V gave up 6 bases and J gave up 1 base, with 14 bases separating them. The CDR3 loop spans 14 amino acids. CDR1 and CDR2 from the germline V gene are SQVTM and ANQGSEA. Generated by immunoSEQ multiplex PCR, the TCRdb table keeps only in-frame clones and is missing some. The sample contains about 41,000 clones, about 88% of which appear only once. The material sequenced was CD4+ T cells from peripheral blood mononuclear cells, taken in the first trimester of pregnancy. This chain uses TRBV29-1 with TRBJ2-3; possibly TRBD1 for D (8 bases). The receptor's source is a female donor with multiple sclerosis, enrolled in a pregnancy study. The CDR3 sequence: CSVAQGGGTDTQYF. CDR3 DNA sequence: TGCAGCGTGGCACAGGGGGGGGGCACAGATACGCAGTATTTT.